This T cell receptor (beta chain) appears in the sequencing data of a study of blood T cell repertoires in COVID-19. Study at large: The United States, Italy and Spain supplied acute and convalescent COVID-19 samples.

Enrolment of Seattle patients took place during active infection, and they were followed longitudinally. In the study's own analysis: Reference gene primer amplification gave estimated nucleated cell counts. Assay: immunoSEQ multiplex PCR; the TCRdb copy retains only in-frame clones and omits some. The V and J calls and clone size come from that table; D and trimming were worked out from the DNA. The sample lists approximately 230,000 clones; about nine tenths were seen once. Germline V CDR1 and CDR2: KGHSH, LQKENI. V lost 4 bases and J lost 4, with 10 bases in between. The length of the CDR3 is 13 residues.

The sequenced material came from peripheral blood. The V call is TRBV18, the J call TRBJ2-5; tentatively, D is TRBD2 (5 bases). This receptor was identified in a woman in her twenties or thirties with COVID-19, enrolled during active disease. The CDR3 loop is CASSLHAGETQYF. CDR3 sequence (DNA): TGTGCCAGCTCACTCCATGCGGGAGAGACCCAGTACTTC.